This entry is about one TCR beta chain. Its antigen is still unknown. This entry is derived from a study of CD8+CD57+ T cells in acquired aplastic anemia. Turning to the study itself: CD4+ and CD8+ cells, once sorted, gave DNA averaging roughly 3.2 ug.

Regarding the study as a whole: Sharing between patients and controls was observed for twenty-nine CD8+ CDR3 sequences. Patient and control CD8+ Simpson's diversity was not significantly different.

This CDR3 spans 13 amino acids. With 4 bases removed from V and 6 bases from J, the gap between germline ends came to 11 bases. The germline gives CDR1 SGDLS, CDR2 YYNGEE. Using genomic DNA as the template, TCR beta VDJ and CDR3 profiling was carried out. TCRdb ran MiXCR on the reads and lists one entry per CDR3 protein. The profile shows about 270,000 distinct CDR3 sequences, roughly three fifths of them singletons. The sequence derives from a human donor with severe aplastic anemia or a healthy control (not recorded which). The sequenced sample consisted of sorted CD4+, CD8+, or CD8+CD57+ T cells (not recorded which) from PBMCs. The chain combines TRBV9 with TRBJ2-1; D not certain. CDR3 in amino acids: CASSLYKGNEQFF. Here the CDR3 DNA reads TGTGCCAGCAGCCTTTACAAGGGCAATGAGCAGTTCTTC.